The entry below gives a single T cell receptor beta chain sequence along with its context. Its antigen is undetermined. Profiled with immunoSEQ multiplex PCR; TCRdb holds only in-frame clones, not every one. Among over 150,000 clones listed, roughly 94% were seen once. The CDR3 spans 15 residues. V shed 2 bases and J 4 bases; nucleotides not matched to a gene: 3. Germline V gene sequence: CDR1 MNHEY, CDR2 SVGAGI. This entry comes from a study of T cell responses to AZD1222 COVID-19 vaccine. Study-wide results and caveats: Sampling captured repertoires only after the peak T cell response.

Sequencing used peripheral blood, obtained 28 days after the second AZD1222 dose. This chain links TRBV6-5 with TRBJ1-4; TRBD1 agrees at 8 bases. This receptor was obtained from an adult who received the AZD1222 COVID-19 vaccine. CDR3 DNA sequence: TGTGCCAGCAGTTACGCAGGGGGCCGTAATGAAAAACTGTTTTTT. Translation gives CASSYAGGRNEKLFF.